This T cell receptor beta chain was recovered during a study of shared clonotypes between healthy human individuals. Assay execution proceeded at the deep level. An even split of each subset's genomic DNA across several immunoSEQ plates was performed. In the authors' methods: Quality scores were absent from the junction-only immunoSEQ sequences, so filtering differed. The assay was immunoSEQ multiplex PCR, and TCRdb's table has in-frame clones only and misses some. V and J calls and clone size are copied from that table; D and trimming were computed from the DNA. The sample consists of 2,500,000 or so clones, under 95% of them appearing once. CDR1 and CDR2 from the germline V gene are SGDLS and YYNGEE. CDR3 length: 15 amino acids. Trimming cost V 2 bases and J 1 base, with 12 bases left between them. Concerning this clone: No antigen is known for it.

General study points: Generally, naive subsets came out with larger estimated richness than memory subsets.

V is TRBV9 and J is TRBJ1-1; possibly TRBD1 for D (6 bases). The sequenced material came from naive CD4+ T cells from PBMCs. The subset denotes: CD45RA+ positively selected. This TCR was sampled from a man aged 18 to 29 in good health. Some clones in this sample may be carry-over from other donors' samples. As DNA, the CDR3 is TGTGCCAGCAGCGTCCATACAGGGCCGAACACTGAAGCTTTCTTT. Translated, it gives CASSVHTGPNTEAFF.